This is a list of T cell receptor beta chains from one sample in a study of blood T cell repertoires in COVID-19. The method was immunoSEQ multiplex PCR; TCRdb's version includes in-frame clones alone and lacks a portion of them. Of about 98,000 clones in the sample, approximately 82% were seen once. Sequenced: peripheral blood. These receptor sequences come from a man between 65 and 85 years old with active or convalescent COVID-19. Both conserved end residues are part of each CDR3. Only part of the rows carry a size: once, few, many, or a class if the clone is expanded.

CASSIHRGQRNIQYF,TRBV5-1,TRBJ2-4,.
CASSRGGQGAYEQYF,TRBV4-1,TRBJ2-7,.
CASSTQGRVLSGANVLTF,TRBV27,TRBJ2-6,few
CASSPRGLGLAKNIQYF,TRBV11-3,TRBJ2-4,.
CASSTRQGPSSGANVLTF,TRBV11-3,TRBJ2-6,.
CASSRDWGGHNEQFF,TRBV4-2,TRBJ2-1,.
CASSLRQGAGGYTF,TRBV3-1/TRBV3-2,TRBJ1-2,.
CASSYAGGGSSYEQYF,TRBV5-6,TRBJ2-7,.
CASSRGSGDTQYF,TRBV7-3,TRBJ2-3,.
CASSSGQGGYGYTF,TRBV14,TRBJ1-2,.
CASSRDGVEQYF,TRBV6-5,TRBJ2-7,few
CASSAGQGSSYEQYF,TRBV9,TRBJ2-7,.
CASSLAGPYEQYF,TRBV11-3,TRBJ2-7,.
CASSGTLNTGELFF,TRBV9,TRBJ2-2,.
CASDRDYGYTF,TRBV30,TRBJ1-2,.
CASSQDGGGGTETQYF,TRBV4-2,TRBJ2-5,.
CASSARSSGSYEQYF,TRBV19,TRBJ2-7,.
CASSLVLAGNPYQETQYF,TRBV7-2,TRBJ2-5,few
CASRDRANEKLFF,TRBV5-4,TRBJ1-4,.
CASSQGSLGTDTQYF,TRBV4-1,TRBJ2-3,few
CASSLESGGAQYF,TRBV5-6,TRBJ2-5,.
CASSFRETQYF,TRBV7-6,TRBJ2-5,.
CASSHAGQVFYGYTF,TRBV3-1/TRBV3-2,TRBJ1-2,.
CASSSRQSRTDTQYF,TRBV5-8,TRBJ2-3,.
CASSKGGQGIQPQHF,TRBV19,TRBJ1-5,.
CASSPMGTSLVF,TRBV18,TRBJ2-7,.
CASSARGQTQETQYF,TRBV27,TRBJ2-5,.
CASSTVGGSYNEQFF,TRBV2,TRBJ2-1,.
CASSELLAGLTDTQYF,TRBV6-1,TRBJ2-3,.